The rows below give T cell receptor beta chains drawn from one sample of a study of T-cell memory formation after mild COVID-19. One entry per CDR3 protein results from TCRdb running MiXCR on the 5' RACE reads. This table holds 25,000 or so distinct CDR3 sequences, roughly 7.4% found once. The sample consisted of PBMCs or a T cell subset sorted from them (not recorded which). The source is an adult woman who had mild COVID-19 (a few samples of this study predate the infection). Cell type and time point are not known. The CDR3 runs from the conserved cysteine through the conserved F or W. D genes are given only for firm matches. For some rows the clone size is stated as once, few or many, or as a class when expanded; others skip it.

CDR3: CASSLDADRGRRGEQFF
DNA: TGTGCCAGCAGCTTGGATGCGGACAGGGGGCGTAGGGGTGAGCAGTTCTTC
J: TRBJ2-1
V: TRBV5-4
size: .
D: TRBD1

CDR3: CASSPGQWNTEAFF
DNA: TGTGCCAGCAGCCCCGGACAATGGAACACTGAAGCTTTCTTT
J: TRBJ1-1
V: TRBV7-9
size: .
D: .

CDR3: CASSGVGTSVSSYNEQFF
DNA: TGTGCCAGCAGCGGGGTGGGGACTAGCGTTTCCTCCTACAATGAGCAGTTCTTC
J: TRBJ2-1
V: TRBV5-4
size: many
D: TRBD2

CDR3: CASSYYVGSETQYF
DNA: TGTGCCAGCAGTTATTACGTGGGGTCAGAGACCCAGTACTTC
J: TRBJ2-5
V: TRBV6-5
size: many
D: .

CDR3: CASSLGQGALAKNIQYF
DNA: TGTGCCAGCAGCTTAGGACAGGGGGCTCTAGCCAAAAACATTCAGTACTTC
J: TRBJ2-4
V: TRBV11-2
size: many
D: TRBD1

CDR3: CASSWTGGSYEQYF
DNA: TGTGCCAGCAGTTGGACAGGGGGTTCCTACGAGCAGTACTTC
J: TRBJ2-7
V: TRBV28
size: .
D: TRBD1

CDR3: CASSQDLGGGRTGYEQYF
DNA: TGTGCCAGCAGCCAAGATCTGGGAGGTGGGAGAACGGGCTACGAGCAGTACTTC
J: TRBJ2-7
V: TRBV4-2
size: many
D: .

CDR3: CASSVGTSQETQYF
DNA: TGTGCCAGCAGCGTAGGGACTAGCCAAGAGACCCAGTACTTC
J: TRBJ2-5
V: TRBV9
size: few
D: TRBD2

CDR3: CASSSLDRQETQYF
DNA: TGTGCCAGCAGTTCCCTCGACCGACAAGAGACCCAGTACTTC
J: TRBJ2-5
V: TRBV27
size: many
D: .

CDR3: CSASPPTSGGAIHEQFF
DNA: TGCAGTGCTAGCCCCCCTACTAGCGGGGGGGCCATCCATGAGCAGTTCTTC
J: TRBJ2-1
V: TRBV20-1
size: many
D: TRBD2

CDR3: CASSRTSGSTDTQYF
DNA: TGTGCCAGCAGTAGGACTAGCGGGAGCACAGATACGCAGTATTTT
J: TRBJ2-3
V: TRBV6-4
size: many
D: TRBD2

CDR3: CATSDPGRGAYNEQFF
DNA: TGTGCCACCAGTGACCCGGGTAGGGGCGCCTACAATGAGCAGTTCTTC
J: TRBJ2-1
V: TRBV24-1
size: many
D: .

CDR3: CATSDTRPGPNEQFF
DNA: TGTGCCACCAGTGATACACGACCAGGGCCCAATGAGCAGTTCTTC
J: TRBJ2-1
V: TRBV24-1
size: many
D: .